What follows are 21 T cell receptor beta chains derived from one specimen sequenced in a study of CXCR3-negative and CXCR3-positive naive CD8 T cells. The libraries of TRB cDNA were constructed through 5' RACE using UMI labels. TCRdb reworked the 5' RACE reads into one entry per CDR3 protein, no DNA. The sample spans 130,000 or so distinct CDR3 sequences; the ten largest clones claim 0.25% to 0.35%. The sample taken for sequencing was naive CXCR3- CD8+ T cells from blood. The subset was: CD45RO-CCR7+CD27+CD95- naive CD8+ T cells lacking CXCR3 (TNR3-). Receptor source: a human donor in good health. Some clones in this sample may be carry-over from other donors' samples.

This chain connects TRBV10-3 to TRBJ1-5. CDR1 is ENHRY and CDR2 is SYGVKD in the germline V gene. The CDR3 consists of 15 residues. CDR3 protein: CAISGEARGHQPQHF.

The chain combines TRBV7-8 with TRBJ1-4. The CDR3 consists of 14 residues. Per the germline V gene, CDR1 is SGHVS and CDR2 is FQNEAQ. This chain's CDR3 is CASSLATGNEKLFF.

V usage is TRBV28 and J usage is TRBJ2-3. Germline V lookup: CDR1 MDHEN, CDR2 SYDVKM. This CDR3 is 13 amino acids long. The CDR3 here is CASSPFKADTQYF.

The chain has TRBV20-1 and TRBJ2-7; TCRdb outputs TRBD2, but without DNA this stays unchecked. Germline values: CDR1 DFQATT, CDR2 SNEGSKA (reference sequence). CDR3 length equals 12 residues. This CDR3 reads CSAREDGHEQYF.

J is TRBJ2-5 and V is TRBV29-1; as DNA is missing, the TRBD1 call by TCRdb cannot be tested. CDR1 is SQVTM, CDR2 ANQGSEA, per germline. This CDR3 comprises 13 residues. The CDR3 protein is CSVHDRGQETQYF.

The chain uses TRBV4-2 and TRBJ2-3. CDR1 is LGHNA and CDR2 is YNFKEQ in the germline V gene. The CDR3 spans 16 residues. CDR3 sequence reads: CASSQEIGASTDTQYF.

V gene TRBV5-1 combines with J gene TRBJ2-1; without DNA, the TCRdb call of TRBD1 cannot be checked. CDR3 length: 14 amino acids. CDR1 and CDR2 from the germline V gene are SGHRS and YFSETQ. The CDR3 sequence is CASSLGQGANEQFF.

The chain couples TRBV6-4 to TRBJ2-1; the D gene TCRdb calls, TRBD2, cannot be checked with no DNA. Germline V CDR1 and CDR2: MRHNA, SNTAGT. CDR3 length equals 14 residues. The CDR3: CASQADIGSDEQFF.

The V call is TRBV27, the J call TRBJ2-7; as DNA is missing, the TRBD1 call by TCRdb cannot be tested. The CDR3 covers 16 residues. Germline V gives CDR1 MNHEY, CDR2 SMNVEV (reference sequence). CDR3 amino acids: CASSILGQGAFDEQYF.

The chain recombines TRBV4-3 with TRBJ2-7; TCRdb's assignment of TRBD2 cannot be checked, as there is no DNA. The CDR3 loop spans 16 amino acids. Germline CDR1 reads LGHNA; CDR2 reads YSLEER. CDR3 sequence reads: CASSQGGLDNSYEQYF.

This chain joins TRBV29-1 and TRBJ1-1. Germline CDR1 and CDR2: SQVTM and ANQGSEA. There are 13 residues in the CDR3. CDR3 sequence reads: CSVEFGVGTEAFF. Full variable domain (outside the CDR3, taken from reference TRBV29-1 and TRBJ1-1): SAVISQKPSRDICQRGTSLTIQCQVDSQVTMMFWYRQQPGQSLTLIATANQGSEATYESGFVIDKFPISRPNLTFSTLTVSNMSPEDSSIYLCSVEFGVGTEAFFGQGTRLTVV.

The chain couples TRBV28 to TRBJ2-5; lacking DNA, the TRBD1 call made by TCRdb goes unchecked. Germline V gives CDR1 MDHEN, CDR2 SYDVKM. The CDR3 contains 14 residues. The CDR3 loop is CASSFVRDGETQYF.

The chain has TRBV28 and TRBJ2-7. Germline loops: CDR1 MDHEN, CDR2 SYDVKM. The CDR3 has 13 amino acids. The CDR3 is CASSLLGLYEQYF. Full variable domain (outside the CDR3, taken from reference TRBV28 and TRBJ2-7): DVKVTQSSRYLVKRTGEKVFLECVQDMDHENMFWYRQDPGLGLRLIYFSYDVKMKEKGDIPEGYSVSREKKERFSLILESASTNQTSMYLCASSLLGLYEQYFGPGTRLTVT.

This rearrangement joins TRBV5-1 to TRBJ2-7; TCRdb names TRBD2, which stays unverified in the absence of DNA. Germline CDR1 and CDR2: SGHRS and YFSETQ. CDR3 size: 15 residues. The chain's CDR3 is CASSLAGPSSYEQYF.

The CDR3 region is CASTAGSSLGAKNIQYF. The rearrangement links TRBV2 to TRBJ2-4; with no DNA, the TCRdb D assignment of TRBD2 cannot be verified. Germline assignment: CDR1 SNHLY and CDR2 FYNNEI. CDR3 length equals 17 residues.

The genes are TRBV11-3 and TRBJ2-2. This CDR3 contains 13 residues. Germline values: CDR1 SGHNT, CDR2 YENEEA. CDR3 loop: CASSQPNTGELFF.

The chain carries TRBV28 and TRBJ2-7; TCRdb picks TRBD1, but there is no DNA to check that call. The CDR3 has 16 amino acids. Germline CDR1 MDHEN, CDR2 SYDVKM. The CDR3 here is CASSSPFRDGSYEQYF.

V and J are TRBV12-3 or TRBV12-4 and TRBJ2-1; TCRdb designates TRBD2, a call that cannot be tested without DNA. The CDR3 sequence is 20 residues long. The CDR3 sequence: CASSLSGNPESPYTYNEQFF.

The J gene is TRBJ2-7, the V gene TRBV29-1; the TCRdb call, TRBD1, lacks DNA for checking. Germline V gene sequence: CDR1 SQVTM, CDR2 ANQGSEA. This CDR3 contains 15 residues. This chain's CDR3 is CSAPPWAGERCEQYF.

The chain couples TRBV15 to TRBJ2-5; there is no DNA to check the TCRdb D call of TRBD1. The CDR3 spans 16 residues. Germline CDR1 reads LNHNV; CDR2 reads YYDKDF (reference sequence). The CDR3 spells CATSSIRETGQETQYF.

The genes are TRBV7-3 and TRBJ2-7; no DNA is available, so the TRBD1 call from TCRdb remains unchecked. CDR1 SGHTA and CDR2 FQGTGA come from the germline V gene. The CDR3 is 13 amino acids. The CDR3: CASSLTEGYEQYF.